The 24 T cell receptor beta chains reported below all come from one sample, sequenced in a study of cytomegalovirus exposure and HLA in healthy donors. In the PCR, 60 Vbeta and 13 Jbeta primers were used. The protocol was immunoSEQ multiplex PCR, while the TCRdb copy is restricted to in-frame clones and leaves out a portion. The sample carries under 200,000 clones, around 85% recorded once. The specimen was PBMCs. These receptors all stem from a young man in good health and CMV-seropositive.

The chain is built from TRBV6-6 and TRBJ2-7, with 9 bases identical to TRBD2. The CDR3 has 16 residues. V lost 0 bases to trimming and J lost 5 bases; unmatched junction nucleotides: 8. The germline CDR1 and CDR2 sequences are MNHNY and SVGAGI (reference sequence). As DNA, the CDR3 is TGTGCCAGCAGTTACTCGAGCAATCCTAGCGGGGACGAGCAGTACTTC. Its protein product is CASSYSSNPSGDEQYF.

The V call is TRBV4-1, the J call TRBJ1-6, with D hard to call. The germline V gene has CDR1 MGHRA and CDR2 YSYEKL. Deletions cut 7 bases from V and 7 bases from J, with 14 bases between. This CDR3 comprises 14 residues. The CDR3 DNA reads TGCGCCAGCACCGGCCGAGGGTACAATTCACCCCTCCACTTT. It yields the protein CASTGRGYNSPLHF.

CDR3 loop: CASNLAGGRGEQFF. Here the CDR3 DNA reads TGTGCCAGCAATTTGGCGGGGGGGCGCGGTGAGCAGTTCTTC. The V call is TRBV9, the J call TRBJ2-1; 9 nucleotides align to TRBD2. V shed 6 bases, J shed 9 bases, and the junction held 10 bases outside the gene matches. The CDR3 has 14 residues. CDR1 SGDLS and CDR2 YYNGEE come from the germline V gene.

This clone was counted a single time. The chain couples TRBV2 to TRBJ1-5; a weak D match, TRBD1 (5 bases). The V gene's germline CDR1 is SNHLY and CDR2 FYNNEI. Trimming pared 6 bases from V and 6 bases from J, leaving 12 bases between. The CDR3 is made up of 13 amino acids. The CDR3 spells CASRQGIGQPQHF. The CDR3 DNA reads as TGTGCCAGCAGGCAGGGAATCGGTCAGCCCCAGCATTTT. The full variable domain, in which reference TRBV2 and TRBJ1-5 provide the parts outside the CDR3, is EPEVTQTPSHQVTQMGQEVILRCVPISNHLYFYWYRQILGQKVEFLVSFYNNEISEKSEIFDDQFSVERPDGSNFTLKIRSTKLEDSAMYFCASRQGIGQPQHFGDGTRLSIL.

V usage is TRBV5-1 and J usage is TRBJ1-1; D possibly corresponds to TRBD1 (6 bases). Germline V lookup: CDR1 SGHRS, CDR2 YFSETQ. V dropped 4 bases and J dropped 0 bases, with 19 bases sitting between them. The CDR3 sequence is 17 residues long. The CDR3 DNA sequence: TGCGCCAGCAGCCCCTTCGCCCGTACAGGGATGAACACTGAAGCTTTCTTT. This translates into CASSPFARTGMNTEAFF.

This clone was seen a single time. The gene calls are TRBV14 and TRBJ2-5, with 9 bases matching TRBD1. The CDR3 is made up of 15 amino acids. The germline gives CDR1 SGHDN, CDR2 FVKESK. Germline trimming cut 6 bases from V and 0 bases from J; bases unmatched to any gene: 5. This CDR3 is CASRSGQGYQETQYF. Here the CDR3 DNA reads TGTGCCAGCAGGTCCGGACAGGGGTACCAAGAGACCCAGTACTTC.

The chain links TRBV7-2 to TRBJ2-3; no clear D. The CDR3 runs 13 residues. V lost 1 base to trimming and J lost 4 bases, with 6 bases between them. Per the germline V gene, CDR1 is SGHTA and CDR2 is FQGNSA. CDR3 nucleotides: TGTGCCAGCAGCTTAGAGTGGCCAGATACGCAGTATTTT. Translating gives CASSLEWPDTQYF.

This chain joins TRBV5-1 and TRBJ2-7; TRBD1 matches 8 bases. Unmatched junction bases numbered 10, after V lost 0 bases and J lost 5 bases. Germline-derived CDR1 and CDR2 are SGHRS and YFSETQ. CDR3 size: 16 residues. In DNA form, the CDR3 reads TGCGCCAGCAGCTTGGCCGAACGACAGGGGACGAACGAGCAGTACTTC. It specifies CASSLAERQGTNEQYF.

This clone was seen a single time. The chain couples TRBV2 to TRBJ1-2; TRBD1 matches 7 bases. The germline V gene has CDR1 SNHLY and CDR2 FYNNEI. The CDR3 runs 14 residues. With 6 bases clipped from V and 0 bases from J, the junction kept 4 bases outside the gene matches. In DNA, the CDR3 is TGTGCCAGCAGGACAGGGATCGCTAACTATGGCTACACCTTC. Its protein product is CASRTGIANYGYTF.

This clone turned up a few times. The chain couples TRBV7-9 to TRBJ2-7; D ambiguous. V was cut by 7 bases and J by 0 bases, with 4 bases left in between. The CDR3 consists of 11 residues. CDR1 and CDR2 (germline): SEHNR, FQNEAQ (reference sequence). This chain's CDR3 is CASTSSYEQYF. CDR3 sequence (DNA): TGTGCCAGCACCTCCTCCTACGAGCAGTACTTC.

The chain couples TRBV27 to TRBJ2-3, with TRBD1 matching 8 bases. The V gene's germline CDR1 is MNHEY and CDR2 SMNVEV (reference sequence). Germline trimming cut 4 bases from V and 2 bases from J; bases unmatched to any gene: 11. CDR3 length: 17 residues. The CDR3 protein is CASSSQQGDGFTDTQYF. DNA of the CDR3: TGTGCCAGCAGTTCTCAACAGGGGGACGGCTTCACAGATACGCAGTATTTT.

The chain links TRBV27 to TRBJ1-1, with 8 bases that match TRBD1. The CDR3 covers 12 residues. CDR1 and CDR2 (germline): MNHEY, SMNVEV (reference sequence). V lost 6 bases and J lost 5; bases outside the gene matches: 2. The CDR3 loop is CASSQGATEAFF. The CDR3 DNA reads TGTGCCAGCAGCCAGGGGGCGACTGAAGCTTTCTTT.

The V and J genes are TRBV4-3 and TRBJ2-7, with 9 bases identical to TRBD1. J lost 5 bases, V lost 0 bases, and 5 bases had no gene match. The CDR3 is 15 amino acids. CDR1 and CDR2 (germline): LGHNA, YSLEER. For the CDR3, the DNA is TGCGCCAGCAGCCAAGACTGGGACAGGGAAAACGAGCAGTACTTC. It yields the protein CASSQDWDRENEQYF.

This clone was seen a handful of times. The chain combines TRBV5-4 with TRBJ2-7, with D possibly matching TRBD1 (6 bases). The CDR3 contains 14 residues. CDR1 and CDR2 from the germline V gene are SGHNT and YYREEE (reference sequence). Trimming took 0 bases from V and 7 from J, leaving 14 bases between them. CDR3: CASSLVTGQWEQYF. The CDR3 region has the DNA TGTGCCAGCAGCTTGGTAACAGGGCAATGGGAGCAGTACTTC. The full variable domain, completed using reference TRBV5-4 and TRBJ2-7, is ETGVTQSPTHLIKTRGQQVTLRCSSQSGHNTVSWYQQALGQGPQFIFQYYREEENGRGNFPPRFSGLQFPNYSSELNVNALELDDSALYLCASSLVTGQWEQYFGPGTRLTVT.

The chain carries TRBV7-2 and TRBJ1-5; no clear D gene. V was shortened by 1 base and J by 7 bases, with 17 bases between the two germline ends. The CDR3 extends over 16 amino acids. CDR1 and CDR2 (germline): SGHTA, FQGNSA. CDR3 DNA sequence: TGTGCCAGCAGCTTAGGCGTAGCGGGGAGCGGGCAGCCCCAGCATTTT. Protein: CASSLGVAGSGQPQHF.

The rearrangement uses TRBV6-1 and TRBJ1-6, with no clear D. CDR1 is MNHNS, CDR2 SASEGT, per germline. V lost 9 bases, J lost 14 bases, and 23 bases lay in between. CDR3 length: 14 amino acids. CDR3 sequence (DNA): TGTGCCAGTCGTGTGCAATGGGCCCCCTTTGCCCTCCACTTT. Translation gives CASRVQWAPFALHF.

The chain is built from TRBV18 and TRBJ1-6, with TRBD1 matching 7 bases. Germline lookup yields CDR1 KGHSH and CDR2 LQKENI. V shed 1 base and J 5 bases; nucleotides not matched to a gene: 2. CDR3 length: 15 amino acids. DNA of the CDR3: TGTGCCAGCTCACCACAGGGGGCAGATAATTCACCCCTCCACTTT. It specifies CASSPQGADNSPLHF.

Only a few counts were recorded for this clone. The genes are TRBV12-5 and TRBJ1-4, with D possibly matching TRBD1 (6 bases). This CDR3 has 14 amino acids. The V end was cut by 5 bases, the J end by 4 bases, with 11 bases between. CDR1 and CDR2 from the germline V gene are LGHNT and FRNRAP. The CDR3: CASGLGQLNEKLFF. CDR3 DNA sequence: TGTGCTAGTGGTCTCGGACAGCTTAATGAAAAACTGTTTTTT.

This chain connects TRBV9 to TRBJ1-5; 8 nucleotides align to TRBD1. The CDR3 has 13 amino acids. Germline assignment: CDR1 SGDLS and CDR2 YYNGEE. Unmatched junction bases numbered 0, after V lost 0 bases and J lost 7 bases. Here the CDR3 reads CASSVGQGQPQHF. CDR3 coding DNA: TGTGCCAGCAGCGTAGGACAGGGGCAGCCCCAGCATTTT.

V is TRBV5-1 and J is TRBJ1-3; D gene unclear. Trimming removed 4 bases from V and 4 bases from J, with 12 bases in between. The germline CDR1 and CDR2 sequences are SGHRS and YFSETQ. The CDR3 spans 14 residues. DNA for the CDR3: TGCGCCAGCAGCCGGGAGTTCGGAGGAAACACCATATATTTT. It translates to CASSREFGGNTIYF.

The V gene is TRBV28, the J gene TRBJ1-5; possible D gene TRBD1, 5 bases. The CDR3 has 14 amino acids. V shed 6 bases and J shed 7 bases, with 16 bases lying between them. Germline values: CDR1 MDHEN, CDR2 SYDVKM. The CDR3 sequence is CASSPGLPHQPQHF. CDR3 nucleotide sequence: TGTGCCAGCAGCCCGGGACTCCCCCACCAGCCCCAGCATTTT.

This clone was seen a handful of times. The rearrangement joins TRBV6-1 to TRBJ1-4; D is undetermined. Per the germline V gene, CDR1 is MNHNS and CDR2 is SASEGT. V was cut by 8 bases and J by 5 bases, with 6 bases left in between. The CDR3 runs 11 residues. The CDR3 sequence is CASFRNEKLFF. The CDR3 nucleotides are TGTGCCAGCTTTCGGAATGAAAAACTGTTTTTT.

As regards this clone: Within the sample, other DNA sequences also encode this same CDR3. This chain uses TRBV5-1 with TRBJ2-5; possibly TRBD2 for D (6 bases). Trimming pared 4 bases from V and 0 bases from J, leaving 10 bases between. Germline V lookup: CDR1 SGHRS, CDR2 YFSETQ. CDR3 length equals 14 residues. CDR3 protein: CASSLAGYQETQYF. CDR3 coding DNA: TGCGCCAGCAGCCTGGCGGGGTACCAAGAGACCCAGTACTTC.

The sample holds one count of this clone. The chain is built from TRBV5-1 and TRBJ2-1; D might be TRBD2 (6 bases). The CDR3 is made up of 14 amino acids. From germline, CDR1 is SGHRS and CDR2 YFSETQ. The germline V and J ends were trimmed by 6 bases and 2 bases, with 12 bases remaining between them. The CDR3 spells CASTYSGPYNEQFF. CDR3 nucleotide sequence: TGCGCCAGCACGTATAGCGGACCCTACAATGAGCAGTTCTTC.